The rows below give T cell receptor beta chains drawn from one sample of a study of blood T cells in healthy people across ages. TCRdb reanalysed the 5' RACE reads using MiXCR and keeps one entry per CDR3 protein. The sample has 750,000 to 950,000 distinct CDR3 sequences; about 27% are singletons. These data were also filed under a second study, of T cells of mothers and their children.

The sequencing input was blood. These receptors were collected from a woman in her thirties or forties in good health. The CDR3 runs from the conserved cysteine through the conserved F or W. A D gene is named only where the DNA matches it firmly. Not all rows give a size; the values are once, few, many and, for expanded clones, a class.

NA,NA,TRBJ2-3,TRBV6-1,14,CASSEGVFTDTQYF,TGTGCCAGCAGTGAAGGGGTCTTCACAGATACGCAGTATTTT
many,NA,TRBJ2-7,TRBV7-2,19,CASSLRKPLGTSSSYEQYF,TGTGCCAGCAGCTTAAGGAAGCCGTTGGGCACTAGTTCTTCCTACGAGCAGTACTTC
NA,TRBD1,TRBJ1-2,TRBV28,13,CASTNRGIYGYTF,TGTGCCAGCACCAACAGGGGAATCTATGGCTACACCTTC
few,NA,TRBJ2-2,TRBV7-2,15,CASSLATTGAGELFF,TGTGCCAGCAGCTTAGCAACGACCGGGGCCGGGGAGCTGTTTTTT
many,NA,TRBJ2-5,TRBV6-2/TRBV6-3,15,CASSPLGSPPVTQYF,TGTGCCAGCAGTCCCCTCGGGTCCCCTCCGGTGACCCAGTACTTC
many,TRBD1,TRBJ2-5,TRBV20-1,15,CSARDLQTGAGEQYF,TGCAGTGCTAGAGATCTTCAGACAGGGGCTGGAGAGCAGTACTTC
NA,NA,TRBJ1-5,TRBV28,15,CASSLPGLKNQPQHF,TGTGCCAGCAGTTTGCCGGGCCTTAAAAATCAGCCCCAGCATTTT
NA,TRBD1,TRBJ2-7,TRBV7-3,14,CANSPGQSSYEQYF,TGTGCCAACAGCCCGGGACAGAGCTCCTACGAGCAGTACTTC
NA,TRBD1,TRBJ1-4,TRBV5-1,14,CASSLTGGRKKLFF,TGCGCCAGCAGCTTGACAGGGGGAAGGAAAAAACTGTTTTTT
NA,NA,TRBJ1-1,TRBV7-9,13,CASSVSPITEAFF,TGTGCCAGCAGCGTCTCCCCCATCACTGAAGCTTTCTTT
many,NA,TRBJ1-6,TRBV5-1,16,CASSAAGSNLNSPLHF,TGCGCCAGCAGCGCGGCCGGGTCCAACCTGAATTCACCCCTCCACTTT
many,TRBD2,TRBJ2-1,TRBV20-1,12,CSAGRGDNEQFF,TGCAGTGCCGGTCGGGGGGACAATGAGCAGTTCTTC